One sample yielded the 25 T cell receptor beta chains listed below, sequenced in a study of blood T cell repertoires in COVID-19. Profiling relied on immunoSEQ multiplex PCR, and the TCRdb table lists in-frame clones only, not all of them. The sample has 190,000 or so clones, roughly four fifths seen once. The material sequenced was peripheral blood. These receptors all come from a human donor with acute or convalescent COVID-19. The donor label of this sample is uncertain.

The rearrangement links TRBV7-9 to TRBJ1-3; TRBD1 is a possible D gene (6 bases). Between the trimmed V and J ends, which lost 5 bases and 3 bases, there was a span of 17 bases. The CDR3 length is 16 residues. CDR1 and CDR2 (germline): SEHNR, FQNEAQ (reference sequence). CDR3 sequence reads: CASSDRQGTGGNTIYF. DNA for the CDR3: TGTGCCAGCAGCGATCGGCAGGGGACCGGTGGAAACACCATATATTTT.

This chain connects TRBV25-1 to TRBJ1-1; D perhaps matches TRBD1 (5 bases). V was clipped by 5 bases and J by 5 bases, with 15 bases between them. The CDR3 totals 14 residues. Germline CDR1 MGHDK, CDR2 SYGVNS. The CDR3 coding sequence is TGTGCCAGCAGTCCGCCGGGGGGATGGACTGAAGCTTTCTTT. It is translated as CASSPPGGWTEAFF.

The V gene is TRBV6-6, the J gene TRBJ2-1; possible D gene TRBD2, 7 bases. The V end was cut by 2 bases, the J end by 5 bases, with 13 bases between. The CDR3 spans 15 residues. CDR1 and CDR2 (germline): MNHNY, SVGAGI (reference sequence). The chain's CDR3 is CASSYPQRDNNEQFF. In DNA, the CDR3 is TGTGCCAGCAGTTACCCCCAGCGGGACAACAATGAGCAGTTCTTC.

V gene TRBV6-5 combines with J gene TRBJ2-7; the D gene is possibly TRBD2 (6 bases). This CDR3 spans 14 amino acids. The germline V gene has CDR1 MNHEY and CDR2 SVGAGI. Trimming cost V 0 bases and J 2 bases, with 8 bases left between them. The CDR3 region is CASSYSEGPYEQYF. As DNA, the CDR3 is TGTGCCAGCAGTTACTCGGAGGGGCCCTACGAGCAGTACTTC.

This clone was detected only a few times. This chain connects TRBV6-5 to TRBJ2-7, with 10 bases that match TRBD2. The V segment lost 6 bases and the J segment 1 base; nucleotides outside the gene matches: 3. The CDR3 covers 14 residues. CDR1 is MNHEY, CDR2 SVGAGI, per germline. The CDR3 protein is CASRIAGGSYEQYF. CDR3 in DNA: TGTGCCAGCAGAATAGCGGGAGGATCCTACGAGCAGTACTTC.

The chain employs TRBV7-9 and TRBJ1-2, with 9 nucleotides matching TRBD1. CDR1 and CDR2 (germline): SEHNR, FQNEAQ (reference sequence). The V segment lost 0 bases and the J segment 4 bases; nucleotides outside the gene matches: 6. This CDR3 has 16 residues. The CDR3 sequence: CASSLALGQGSYGYTF. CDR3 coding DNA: TGTGCCAGCAGCTTAGCACTTGGACAGGGGAGCTATGGCTACACCTTC.

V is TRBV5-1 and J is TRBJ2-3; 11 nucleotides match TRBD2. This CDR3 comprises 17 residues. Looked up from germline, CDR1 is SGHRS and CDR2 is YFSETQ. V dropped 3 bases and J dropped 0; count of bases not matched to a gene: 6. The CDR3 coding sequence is TGCGCCAGCAGCTGGGGACTAGCGGCCTATAGCACAGATACGCAGTATTTT. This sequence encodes CASSWGLAAYSTDTQYF.

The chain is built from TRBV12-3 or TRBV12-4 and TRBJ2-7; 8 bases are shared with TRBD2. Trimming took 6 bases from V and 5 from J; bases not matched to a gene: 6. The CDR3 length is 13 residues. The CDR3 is CASSGGGRNEQYF. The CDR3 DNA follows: TGTGCCAGCAGCGGCGGGGGGCGTAACGAGCAGTACTTC.

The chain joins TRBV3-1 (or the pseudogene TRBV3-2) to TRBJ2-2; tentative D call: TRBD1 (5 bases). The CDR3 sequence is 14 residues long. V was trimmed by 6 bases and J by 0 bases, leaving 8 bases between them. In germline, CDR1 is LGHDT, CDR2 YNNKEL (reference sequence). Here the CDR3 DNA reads TGTGCCAGCAGACCAGGGCCGAACACCGGGGAGCTGTTTTTT. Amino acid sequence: CASRPGPNTGELFF.

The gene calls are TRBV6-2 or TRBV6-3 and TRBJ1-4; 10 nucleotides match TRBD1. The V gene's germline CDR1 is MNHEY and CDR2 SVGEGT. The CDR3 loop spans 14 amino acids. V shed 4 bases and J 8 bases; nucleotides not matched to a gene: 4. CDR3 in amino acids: CASSFDRGREKLFF. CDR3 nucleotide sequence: TGTGCCAGCAGTTTCGACAGGGGGCGAGAAAAACTGTTTTTT.

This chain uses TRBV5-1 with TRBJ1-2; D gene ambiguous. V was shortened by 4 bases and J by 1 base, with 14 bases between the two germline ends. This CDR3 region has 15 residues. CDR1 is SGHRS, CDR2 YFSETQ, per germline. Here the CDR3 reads CASSPGGLNNYGYTF. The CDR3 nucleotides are TGCGCCAGCAGCCCCGGAGGTCTAAATAACTATGGCTACACCTTC.

CDR3 protein: CASSELGRPFGYTF. The CDR3 DNA follows: TGTGCCAGCAGTGAACTGGGCAGGCCCTTTGGCTACACCTTC. The rearrangement joins TRBV6-1 to TRBJ1-2; the D is unclear. Trimming removed 2 bases from V and 7 bases from J, with 14 bases in between. The length of the CDR3 is 14 residues. Per the germline V gene, CDR1 is MNHNS and CDR2 is SASEGT.

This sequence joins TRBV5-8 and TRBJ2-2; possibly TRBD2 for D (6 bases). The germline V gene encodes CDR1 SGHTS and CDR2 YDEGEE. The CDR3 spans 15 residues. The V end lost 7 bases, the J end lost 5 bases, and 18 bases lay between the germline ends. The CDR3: CASHPRDFQTGELFF. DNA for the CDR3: TGTGCCAGCCACCCGCGGGACTTCCAAACCGGGGAGCTGTTTTTT.

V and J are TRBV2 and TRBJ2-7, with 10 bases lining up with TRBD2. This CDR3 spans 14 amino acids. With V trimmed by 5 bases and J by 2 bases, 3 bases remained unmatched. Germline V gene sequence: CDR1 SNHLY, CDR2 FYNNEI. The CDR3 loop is CASSLTSGTYEQYF. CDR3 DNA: TGTGCCAGCAGTTTAACTAGCGGGACCTACGAGCAGTACTTC.

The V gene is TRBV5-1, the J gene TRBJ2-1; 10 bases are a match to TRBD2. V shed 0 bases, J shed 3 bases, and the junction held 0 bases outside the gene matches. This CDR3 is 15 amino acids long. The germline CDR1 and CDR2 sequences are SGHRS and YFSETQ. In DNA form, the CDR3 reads TGCGCCAGCAGCTTGGTAGCGGGAGGCTACAATGAGCAGTTCTTC. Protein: CASSLVAGGYNEQFF.

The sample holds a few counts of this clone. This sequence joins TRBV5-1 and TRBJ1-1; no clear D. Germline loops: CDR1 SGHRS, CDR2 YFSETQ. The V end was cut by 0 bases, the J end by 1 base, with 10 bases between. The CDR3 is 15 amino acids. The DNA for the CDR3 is TGCGCCAGCAGCTTGGCCCCGGGGTCGAACACTGAAGCTTTCTTT. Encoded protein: CASSLAPGSNTEAFF.

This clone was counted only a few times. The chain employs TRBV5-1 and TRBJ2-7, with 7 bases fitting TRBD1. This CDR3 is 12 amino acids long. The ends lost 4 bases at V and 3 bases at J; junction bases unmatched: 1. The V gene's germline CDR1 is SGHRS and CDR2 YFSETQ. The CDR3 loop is CASSRDSYEQYF. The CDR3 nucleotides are TGCGCCAGCAGCAGGGACAGCTACGAGCAGTACTTC.

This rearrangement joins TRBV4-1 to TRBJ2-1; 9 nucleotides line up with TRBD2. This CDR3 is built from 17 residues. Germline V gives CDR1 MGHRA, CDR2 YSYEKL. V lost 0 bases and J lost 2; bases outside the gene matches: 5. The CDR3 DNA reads TGCGCCAGCAGCCAAGATCCCCTAGCGGGGACCTACAATGAGCAGTTCTTC. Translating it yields CASSQDPLAGTYNEQFF.

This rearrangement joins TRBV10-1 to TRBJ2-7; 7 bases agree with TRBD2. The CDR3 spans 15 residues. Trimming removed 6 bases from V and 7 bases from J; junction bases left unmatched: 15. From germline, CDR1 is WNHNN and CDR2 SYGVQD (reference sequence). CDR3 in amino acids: CASSLDGIQAGEQYF. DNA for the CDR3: TGCGCCAGCAGCCTGGACGGCATACAAGCGGGGGAGCAGTACTTC.

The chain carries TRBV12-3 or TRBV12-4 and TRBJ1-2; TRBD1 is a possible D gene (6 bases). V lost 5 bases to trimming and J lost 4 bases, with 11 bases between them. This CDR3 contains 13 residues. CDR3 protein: CASSPGEAYGYTF. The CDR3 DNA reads TGTGCCAGCAGTCCAGGGGAAGCCTATGGCTACACCTTC.

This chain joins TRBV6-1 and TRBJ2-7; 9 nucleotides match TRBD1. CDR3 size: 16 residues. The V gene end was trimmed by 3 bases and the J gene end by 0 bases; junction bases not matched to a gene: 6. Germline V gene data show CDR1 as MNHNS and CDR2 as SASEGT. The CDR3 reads CASSERDRGVSYEQYF. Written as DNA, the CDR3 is TGTGCCAGCAGTGAGCGAGACAGGGGGGTCTCCTACGAGCAGTACTTC.

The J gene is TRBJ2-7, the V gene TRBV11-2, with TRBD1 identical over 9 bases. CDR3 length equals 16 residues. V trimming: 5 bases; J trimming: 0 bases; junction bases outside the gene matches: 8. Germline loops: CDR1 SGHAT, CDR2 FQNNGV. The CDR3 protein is CASSGQGQGSSYEQYF. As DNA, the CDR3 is TGTGCCAGCAGCGGACAGGGACAGGGATCCTCCTACGAGCAGTACTTC.

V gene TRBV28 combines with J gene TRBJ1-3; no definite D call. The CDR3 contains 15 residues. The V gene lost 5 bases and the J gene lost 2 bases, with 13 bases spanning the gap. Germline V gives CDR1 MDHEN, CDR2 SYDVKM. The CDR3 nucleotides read TGTGCCAGCAGTCGGCCCGGTGAGGCTGGAAACACCATATATTTT. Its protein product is CASSRPGEAGNTIYF. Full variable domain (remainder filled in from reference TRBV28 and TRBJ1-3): DVKVTQSSRYLVKRTGEKVFLECVQDMDHENMFWYRQDPGLGLRLIYFSYDVKMKEKGDIPEGYSVSREKKERFSLILESASTNQTSMYLCASSRPGEAGNTIYFGEGSWLTVV.

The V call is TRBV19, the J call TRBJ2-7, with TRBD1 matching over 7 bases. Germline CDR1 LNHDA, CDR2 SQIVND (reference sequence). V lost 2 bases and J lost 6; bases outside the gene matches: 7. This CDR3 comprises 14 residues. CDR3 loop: CASSIWGTEGEQYF. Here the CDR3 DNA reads TGTGCCAGTAGTATATGGGGGACAGAAGGCGAGCAGTACTTC.

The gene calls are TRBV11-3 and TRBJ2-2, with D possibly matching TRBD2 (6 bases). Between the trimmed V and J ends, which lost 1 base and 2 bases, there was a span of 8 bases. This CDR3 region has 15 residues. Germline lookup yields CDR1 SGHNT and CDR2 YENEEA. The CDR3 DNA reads TGTGCCAGCAGCTTAGGCGGGACCAACACCGGGGAGCTGTTTTTT. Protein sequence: CASSLGGTNTGELFF. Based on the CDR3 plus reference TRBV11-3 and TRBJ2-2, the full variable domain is EAGVVQSPRYKIIEKKQPVAFWCNPISGHNTLYWYLQNLGQGPELLIRYENEEAVDDSQLPKDRFSAERLKGVDSTLKIQPAELGDSAVYLCASSLGGTNTGELFFGEGSRLTVL.